This T cell receptor beta chain was retrieved from a study of regulatory T cells in long-lasting Graves disease. Sequencing libraries for TCR beta were prepared with iRepertoire HTBI primers and Arm-PCR of CDR3 regions. Each CDR3 protein gets one entry after TCRdb re-called the multiplex PCR reads with MiXCR. The data hold 500,000 or so distinct CDR3 sequences, with roughly 16% observed a single time. The time point: newly diagnosed GD, antithyroid drugs for less than 3 months. The TCR library used RNA extracted from PBMCs. Turning to this clonotype: Possible read error: a much larger clone is one base away.

Germline values: CDR1 DFQATT, CDR2 SNEGSKA (reference sequence). The CDR3 has 15 residues. The V gene end was trimmed by 5 bases and the J gene end by 6 bases; junction bases not matched to a gene: 11. These data were also filed under a second study, of T cells in Graves' hyperthyroidism and ophthalmopathy.

The chain recombines TRBV20-1 with TRBJ2-3; 10 bases are a match to TRBD2. The TCR originated in a man aged 35 to 55 with Graves disease. The sequenced sample was peripheral blood mononuclear cells (PBMCs), obtained at new diagnosis, from a patient treated with antithyroid drugs. The CDR3 nucleotides read TGCAGTGCTCAACTAGCGGGAAGGATGGCGGATACGCAGTATTTT. Translating gives CSAQLAGRMADTQYF.